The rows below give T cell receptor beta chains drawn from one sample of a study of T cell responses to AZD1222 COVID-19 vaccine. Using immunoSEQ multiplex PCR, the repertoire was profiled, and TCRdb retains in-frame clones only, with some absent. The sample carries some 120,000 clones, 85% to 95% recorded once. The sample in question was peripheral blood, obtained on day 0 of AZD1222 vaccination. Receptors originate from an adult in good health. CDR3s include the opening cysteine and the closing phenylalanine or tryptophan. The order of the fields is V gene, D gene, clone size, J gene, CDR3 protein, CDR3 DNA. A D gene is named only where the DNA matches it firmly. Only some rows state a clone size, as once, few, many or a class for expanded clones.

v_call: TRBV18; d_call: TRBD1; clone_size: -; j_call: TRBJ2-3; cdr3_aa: CASSPSPGQGGFGTDTQYF; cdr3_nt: TGTGCCAGCTCACCGTCTCCGGGACAGGGGGGTTTTGGCACAGATACGCAGTATTTT
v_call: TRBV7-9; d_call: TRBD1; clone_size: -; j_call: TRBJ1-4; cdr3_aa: CASSLGDRGPTTNEKLFF; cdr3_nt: TGTGCCAGCAGCTTAGGCGACAGGGGGCCTACAACTAATGAAAAACTGTTTTTT
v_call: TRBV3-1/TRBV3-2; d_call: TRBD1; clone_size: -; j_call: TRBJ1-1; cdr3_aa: CASSLTPPGQGIGLHTEAFF; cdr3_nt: TGTGCCAGCAGCCTCACCCCTCCGGGACAGGGGATCGGGCTCCACACTGAAGCTTTCTTT
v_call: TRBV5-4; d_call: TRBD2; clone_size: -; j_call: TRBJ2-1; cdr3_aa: CASSPGTSGRSSYNEQFF; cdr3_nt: TGTGCCAGCAGCCCCGGGACTAGCGGCCGGAGCTCCTACAATGAGCAGTTCTTC
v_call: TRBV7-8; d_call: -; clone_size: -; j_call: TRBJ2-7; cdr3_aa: CASSFLQAGYEQYF; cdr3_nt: TGTGCCAGCAGCTTTTTACAGGCGGGGTACGAGCAGTACTTC
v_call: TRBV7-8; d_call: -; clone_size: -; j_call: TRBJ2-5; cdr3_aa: CASNSLTDQETQYF; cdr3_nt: TGTGCCAGCAACTCGTTGACAGACCAAGAGACCCAGTACTTC
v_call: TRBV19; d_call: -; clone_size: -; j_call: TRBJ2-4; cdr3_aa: CASSIGTGRGLAKNIQYF; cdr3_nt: TGTGCCAGTAGTATAGGGACAGGGAGGGGCCTAGCCAAAAACATTCAGTACTTC
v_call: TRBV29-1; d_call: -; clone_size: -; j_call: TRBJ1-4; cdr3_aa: CSLQLGEKLFF; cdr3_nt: TGCAGCCTCCAGCTGGGGGAAAAACTGTTTTTT
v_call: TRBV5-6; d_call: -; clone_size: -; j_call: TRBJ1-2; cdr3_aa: CASSFTRGSYGYTF; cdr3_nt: TGTGCCAGCAGCTTCACGAGGGGTAGCTATGGCTACACCTTC
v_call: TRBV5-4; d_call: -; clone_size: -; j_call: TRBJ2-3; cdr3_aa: CASSSVNAVSDTQYF; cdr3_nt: TGTGCCAGCAGCTCGGTAAACGCCGTCTCAGATACGCAGTATTTT
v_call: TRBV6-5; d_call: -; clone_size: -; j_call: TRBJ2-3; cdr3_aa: CASSQLAGWDTQYF; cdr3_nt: TGTGCCAGCAGTCAACTAGCCGGGTGGGATACGCAGTATTTT
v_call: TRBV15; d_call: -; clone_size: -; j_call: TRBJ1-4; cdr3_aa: CATSLLTVGDEKLFF; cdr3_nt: TGTGCCACCAGCTTGTTGACAGTGGGGGATGAAAAACTGTTTTTT
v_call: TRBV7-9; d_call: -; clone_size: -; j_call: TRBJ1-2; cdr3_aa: CASPSCGLGGCSYTF; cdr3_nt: TGTGCCAGCCCCTCGTGTGGGCTGGGGGGGTGTAGCTACACCTTC
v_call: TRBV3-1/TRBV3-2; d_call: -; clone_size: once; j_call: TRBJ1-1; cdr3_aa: CASSQQTVNTEAFF; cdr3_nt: TGTGCCAGCAGCCAACAGACAGTGAACACTGAAGCTTTCTTT
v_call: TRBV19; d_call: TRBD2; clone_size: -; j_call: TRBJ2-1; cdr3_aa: CASSIAGGPGEQFF; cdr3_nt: TGTGCCAGTAGTATAGCGGGAGGGCCTGGTGAGCAGTTCTTC
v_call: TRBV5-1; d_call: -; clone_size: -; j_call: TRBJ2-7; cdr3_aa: CASSLIGNEQYF; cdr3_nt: TGCGCCAGCAGCTTGATAGGGAACGAGCAGTACTTC
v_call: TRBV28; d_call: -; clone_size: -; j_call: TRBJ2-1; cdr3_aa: CASIFGDEQFF; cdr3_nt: TGTGCCAGCATCTTCGGGGATGAGCAGTTCTTC
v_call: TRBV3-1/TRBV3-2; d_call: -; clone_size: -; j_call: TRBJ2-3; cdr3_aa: CASSQGFSTGDTQYF; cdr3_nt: TGTGCCAGCAGCCAAGGATTCTCCACGGGAGATACGCAGTATTTT
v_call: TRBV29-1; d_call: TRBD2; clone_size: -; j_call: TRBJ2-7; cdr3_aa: CSVDTSGPTYEQYF; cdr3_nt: TGCAGCGTCGACACTAGCGGGCCTACCTACGAGCAGTACTTC
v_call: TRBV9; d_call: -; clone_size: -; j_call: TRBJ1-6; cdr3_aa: CASSVEMDNSPLHF; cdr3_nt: TGTGCCAGCAGCGTAGAAATGGATAATTCACCCCTCCACTTT
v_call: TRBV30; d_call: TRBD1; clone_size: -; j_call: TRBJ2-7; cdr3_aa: CAWGQGASSYEQYF; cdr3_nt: TGTGCCTGGGGACAGGGGGCTTCCTCCTACGAGCAGTACTTC
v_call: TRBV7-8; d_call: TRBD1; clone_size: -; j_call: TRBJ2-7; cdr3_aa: CASSAYRGLNEQYF; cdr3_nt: TGTGCCAGCAGCGCCTACAGGGGGCTCAACGAGCAGTACTTC
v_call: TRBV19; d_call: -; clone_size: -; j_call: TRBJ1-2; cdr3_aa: CASRGAGNYGYTF; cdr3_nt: TGTGCCAGTAGAGGGGCAGGTAACTATGGCTACACCTTC
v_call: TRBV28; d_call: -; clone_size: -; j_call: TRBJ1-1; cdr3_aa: CASIWGAGTEAFF; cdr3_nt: TGTGCCAGCATTTGGGGCGCGGGCACTGAAGCTTTCTTT
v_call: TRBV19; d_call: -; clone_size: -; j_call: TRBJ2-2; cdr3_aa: CASGMTRGNGELFF; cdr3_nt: TGTGCCAGTGGTATGACAAGGGGGAACGGGGAGCTGTTTTTT
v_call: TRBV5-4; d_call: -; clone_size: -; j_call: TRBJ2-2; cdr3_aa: CASSLPYLSGELFF; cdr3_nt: TGTGCCAGCAGCTTGCCCTATTTGTCAGGGGAGCTGTTTTTT
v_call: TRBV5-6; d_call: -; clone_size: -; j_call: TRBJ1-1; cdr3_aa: CASSLARGAGTEAFF; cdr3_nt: TGTGCCAGCAGCTTAGCTAGGGGAGCGGGCACTGAAGCTTTCTTT
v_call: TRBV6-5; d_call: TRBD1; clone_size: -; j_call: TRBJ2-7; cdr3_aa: CASSRQGISYEQYF; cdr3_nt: TGTGCCAGCAGCCGACAGGGGATCTCCTACGAGCAGTACTTC
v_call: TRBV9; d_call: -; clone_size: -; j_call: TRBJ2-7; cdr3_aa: CASSADSSYEQYF; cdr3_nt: TGTGCCAGCAGCGCGGACAGTTCCTACGAGCAGTACTTC
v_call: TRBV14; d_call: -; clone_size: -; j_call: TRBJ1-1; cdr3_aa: CASSHDRPNTEAFF; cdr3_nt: TGTGCCAGCAGCCACGACAGACCAAACACTGAAGCTTTCTTT
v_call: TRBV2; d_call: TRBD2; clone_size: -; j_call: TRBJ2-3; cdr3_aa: CASSWVSGRSTDTQYF; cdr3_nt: TGTGCCAGCAGTTGGGTTAGCGGGAGAAGCACAGATACGCAGTATTTT
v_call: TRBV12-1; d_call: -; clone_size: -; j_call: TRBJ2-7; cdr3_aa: CASSPQGTRGEQYF; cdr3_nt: TGTGCCAGCAGCCCGCAAGGTACGAGGGGCGAGCAGTACTTC
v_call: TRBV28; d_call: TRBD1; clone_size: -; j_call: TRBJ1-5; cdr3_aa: CASSLGQGVHQPQHF; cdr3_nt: TGTGCCAGCAGTTTGGGACAGGGGGTTCATCAGCCCCAGCATTTT
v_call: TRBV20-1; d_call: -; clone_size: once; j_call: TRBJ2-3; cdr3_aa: CSARVGPPGYF; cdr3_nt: TGCAGTGCTAGAGTCGGCCCTCCTGGGTATTTT
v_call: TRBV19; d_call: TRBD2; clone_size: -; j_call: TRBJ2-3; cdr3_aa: CASSIPGGRRADTQYF; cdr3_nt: TGTGCCAGTAGTATACCCGGGGGGAGAAGGGCAGATACGCAGTATTTT
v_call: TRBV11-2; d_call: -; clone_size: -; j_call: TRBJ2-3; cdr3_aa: CASSLTDTQYF; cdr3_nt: TGTGCCAGCAGCTTAACAGATACGCAGTATTTT
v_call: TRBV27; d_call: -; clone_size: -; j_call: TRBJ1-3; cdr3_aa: CASSFHGSGNTIYF; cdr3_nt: TGTGCCAGCAGTTTTCACGGCTCTGGAAACACCATATATTTT
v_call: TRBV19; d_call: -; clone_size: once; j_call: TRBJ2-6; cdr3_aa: CASSIALAGANVLTF; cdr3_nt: TGTGCCAGTAGTATAGCCCTAGCTGGGGCCAACGTCCTGACTTTC
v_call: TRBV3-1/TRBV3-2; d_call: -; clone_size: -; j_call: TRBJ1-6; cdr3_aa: CASSPRGGLQNSPLHF; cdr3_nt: TGTGCCAGCAGCCCCCGGGGGGGATTGCAGAATTCACCCCTCCACTTT
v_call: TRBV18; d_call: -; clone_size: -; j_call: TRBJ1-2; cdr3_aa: CASSPDHPSYTF; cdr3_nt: TGTGCCAGCTCACCAGACCACCCAAGCTACACCTTC
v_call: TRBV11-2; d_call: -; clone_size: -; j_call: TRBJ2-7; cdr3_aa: CASSWIQGGYEQYF; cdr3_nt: TGTGCCAGCAGCTGGATACAGGGCGGCTACGAGCAGTACTTC
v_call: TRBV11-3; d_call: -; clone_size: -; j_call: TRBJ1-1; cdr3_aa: CASSFGRGTEAFF; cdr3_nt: TGTGCCAGCAGCTTCGGTAGGGGGACTGAAGCTTTCTTT
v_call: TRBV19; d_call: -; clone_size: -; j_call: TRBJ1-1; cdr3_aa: CASSIEWGGKNTEAFF; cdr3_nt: TGTGCCAGTAGTATAGAGTGGGGAGGGAAGAACACTGAAGCTTTCTTT
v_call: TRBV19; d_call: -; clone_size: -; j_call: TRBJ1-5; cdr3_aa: CASAIGNGPQHF; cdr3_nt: TGTGCCAGTGCTATCGGGAATGGGCCCCAGCATTTT
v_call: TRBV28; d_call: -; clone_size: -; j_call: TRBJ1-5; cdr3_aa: CASIRTRHSNQPQHF; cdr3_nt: TGTGCCAGCATACGGACACGGCATAGCAATCAGCCCCAGCATTTT
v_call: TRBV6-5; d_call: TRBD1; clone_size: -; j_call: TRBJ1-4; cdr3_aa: CASSRTGTGDEKLFF; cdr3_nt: TGTGCCAGCAGTCGGACCGGGACAGGGGATGAAAAACTGTTTTTT
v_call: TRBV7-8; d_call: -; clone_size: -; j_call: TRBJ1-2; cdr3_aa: CASSLARSLNYGYTF; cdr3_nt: TGTGCCAGCAGCTTAGCCCGGAGCCTAAACTATGGCTACACCTTC
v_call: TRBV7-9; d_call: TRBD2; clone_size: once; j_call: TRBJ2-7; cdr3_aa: CASSPGLAGFSYEQYF; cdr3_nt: TGTGCCAGCAGCCCGGGACTAGCGGGATTCTCCTACGAGCAGTACTTC
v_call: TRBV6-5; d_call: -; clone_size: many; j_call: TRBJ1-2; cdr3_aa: CASTPGTVIYGYTF; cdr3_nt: TGTGCCAGCACACCCGGGACGGTCATTTATGGCTACACCTTC
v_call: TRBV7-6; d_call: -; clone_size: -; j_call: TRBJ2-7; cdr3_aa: CASSRDYSSYEQYF; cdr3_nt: TGTGCCAGCAGCAGAGACTACTCGTCCTACGAGCAGTACTTC
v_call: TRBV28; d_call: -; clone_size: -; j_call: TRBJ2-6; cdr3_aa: CASSLMGAPASGANVLTF; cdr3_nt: TGTGCCAGCAGTTTAATGGGGGCCCCTGCCTCTGGGGCCAACGTCCTGACTTTC
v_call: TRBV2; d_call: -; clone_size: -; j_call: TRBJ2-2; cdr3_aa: CASSGTGPSFGELFF; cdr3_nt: TGTGCCAGCAGTGGAACAGGGCCCTCCTTCGGGGAGCTGTTTTTT
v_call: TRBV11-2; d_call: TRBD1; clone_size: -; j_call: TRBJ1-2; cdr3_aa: CASSSFRGRGYGYTF; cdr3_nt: TGTGCCAGCAGCTCCTTCAGGGGGCGCGGCTATGGCTACACCTTC
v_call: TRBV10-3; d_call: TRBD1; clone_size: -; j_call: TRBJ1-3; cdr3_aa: CAISRTGDVSGSGNTIYF; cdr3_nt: TGTGCCATCAGTCGGACAGGGGACGTTTCGGGTTCTGGAAACACCATATATTTT
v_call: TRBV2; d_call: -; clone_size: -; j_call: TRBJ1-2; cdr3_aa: CASSEEGGVPHGYTF; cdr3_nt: TGTGCCAGCAGTGAAGAAGGCGGAGTGCCGCATGGCTACACCTTC
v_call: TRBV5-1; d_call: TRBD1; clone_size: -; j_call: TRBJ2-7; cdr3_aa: CASSQEGQGVSEQYF; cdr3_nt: TGCGCCAGCAGCCAGGAGGGACAGGGCGTAAGCGAGCAGTACTTC
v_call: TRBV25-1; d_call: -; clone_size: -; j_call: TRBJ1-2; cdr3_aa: CASSRGHGYTF; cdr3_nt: TGTGCCAGCAGTAGGGGTCATGGCTACACCTTC
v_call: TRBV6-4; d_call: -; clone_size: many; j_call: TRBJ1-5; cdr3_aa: CASSDSGGNQPQHF; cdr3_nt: TGTGCCAGCAGTGACTCAGGGGGCAATCAGCCCCAGCATTTT